This T cell receptor beta chain was sequenced during a study of blood T cells in healthy people across ages. This clonotype was detected only a few times. Its antigen is still unknown. A second PCR, run for roughly 7 to 12 cycles, used a sample-barcoded 5' primer plus a J-beta primer mix. TCRdb fed the 5' RACE reads into MiXCR, producing one record per CDR3 protein. The table records about 800,000 distinct CDR3 sequences, over 45% of them present only once. Unmatched junction bases numbered 6, after V lost 4 bases and J lost 5 bases. CDR1 and CDR2 (germline): MNHEY, SMNVEV (reference sequence). The CDR3 contains 15 residues. Study-level results: CMV status of donors was unknown, possibly confounding expanded clonotype changes. Estimates based on one million T cells were treated as lower bounds.

The chain carries TRBV27 and TRBJ2-5; TRBD2 matches 11 bases. The sequenced sample was blood. The sequence came from a man aged 25-40 years in good health. CDR3 nucleotide sequence: TGTGCCAGCAGTTCAATAGCGGGAGGGAGGGAGACCCAGTACTTC. Translation: CASSSIAGGRETQYF.